This T cell receptor (beta chain) was captured by sequencing in a study of T cells after yellow fever vaccination. Broader study findings: Among primary-vaccination clones, most reappeared after the booster, at 95% to 96% for CD4 and roughly 88% for CD8. Repertoires sorted by FACS could include abundant clonotypes that are contaminants from the bulk population.

On this clonotype itself: What it recognizes is unknown.

5'RACE template switching generated TCR cDNA, adding a universal primer site and UMIs. TCRdb ran MiXCR on the 5' RACE reads and lists one entry per CDR3 protein. The sample comprises some 500,000 distinct CDR3 sequences, around an eighth of which are singletons, and around 15% rests with the top ten. V shed 2 bases and J shed 7 bases, with 9 bases lying between them. CDR3 length equals 14 residues. The source material was PBMCs, sampled on the day of the yellow fever booster vaccination. The chain links TRBV12-3 or TRBV12-4 to TRBJ1-6; no firm D call. This clonotype was obtained from a young man who received the YFV17D yellow fever vaccine. This chain's CDR3 is CASSLLALNSPLHF. For the CDR3, the DNA is TGTGCCAGCAGTTTATTAGCCTTGAATTCACCCCTCCACTTT.